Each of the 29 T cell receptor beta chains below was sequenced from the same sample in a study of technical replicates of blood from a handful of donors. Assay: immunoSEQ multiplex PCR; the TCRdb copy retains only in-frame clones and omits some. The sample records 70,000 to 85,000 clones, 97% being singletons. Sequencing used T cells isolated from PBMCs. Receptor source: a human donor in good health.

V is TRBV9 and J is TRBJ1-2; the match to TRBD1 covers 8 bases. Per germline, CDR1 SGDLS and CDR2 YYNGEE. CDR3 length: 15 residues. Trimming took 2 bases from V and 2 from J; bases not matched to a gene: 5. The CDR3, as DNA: TGTGCCAGCAGCGTTACAGGGGGGTTAAACTATGGCTACACCTTC. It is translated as CASSVTGGLNYGYTF. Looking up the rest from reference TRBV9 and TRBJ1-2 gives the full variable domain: DSGVTQTPKHLITATGQRVTLRCSPRSGDLSVYWYQQSLDQGLQFLIQYYNGEERAKGNILERFSAQQFPDLHSELNLSSLELGDSALYFCASSVTGGLNYGYTFGSGTRLTVV.

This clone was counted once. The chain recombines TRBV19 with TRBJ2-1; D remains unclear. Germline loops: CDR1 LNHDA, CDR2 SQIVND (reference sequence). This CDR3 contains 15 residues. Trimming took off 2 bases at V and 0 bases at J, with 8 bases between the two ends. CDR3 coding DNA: TGTGCCAGTAGTATAATGGTCAGCTCCTACAATGAGCAGTTCTTC. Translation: CASSIMVSSYNEQFF.

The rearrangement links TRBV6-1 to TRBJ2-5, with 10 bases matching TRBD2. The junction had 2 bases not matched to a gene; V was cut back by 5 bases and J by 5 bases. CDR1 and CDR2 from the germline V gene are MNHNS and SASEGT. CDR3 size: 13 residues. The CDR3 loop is CASSRAGGETQYF. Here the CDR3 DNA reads TGTGCCAGCAGTAGAGCGGGGGGGGAGACCCAGTACTTC.

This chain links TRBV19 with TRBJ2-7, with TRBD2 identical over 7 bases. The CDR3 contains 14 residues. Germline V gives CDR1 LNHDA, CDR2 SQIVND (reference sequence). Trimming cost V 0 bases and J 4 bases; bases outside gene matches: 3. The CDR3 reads CASSIDLREYEQYF. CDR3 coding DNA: TGTGCCAGTAGTATAGATTTGCGGGAGTACGAGCAGTACTTC. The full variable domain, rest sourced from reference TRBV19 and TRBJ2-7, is DGGITQSPKYLFRKEGQNVTLSCEQNLNHDAMYWYRQDPGQGLRLIYYSQIVNDFQKGDIAEGYSVSREKKESFPLTVTSAQKNPTAFYLCASSIDLREYEQYFGPGTRLTVT.

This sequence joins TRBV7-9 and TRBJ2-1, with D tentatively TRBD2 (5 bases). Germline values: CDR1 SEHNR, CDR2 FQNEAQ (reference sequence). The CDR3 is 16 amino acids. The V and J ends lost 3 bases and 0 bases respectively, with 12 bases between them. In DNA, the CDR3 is TGTGCCAGCAGCTTGGCGGACTTCCGCTCCTACAATGAGCAGTTCTTC. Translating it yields CASSLADFRSYNEQFF.

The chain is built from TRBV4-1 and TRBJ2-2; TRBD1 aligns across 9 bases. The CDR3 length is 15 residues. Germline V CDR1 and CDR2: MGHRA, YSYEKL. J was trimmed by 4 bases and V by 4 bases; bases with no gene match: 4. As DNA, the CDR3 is TGCGCCAGCAGCCGCCCGGGACAGGGCACCGGGGAGCTGTTTTTT. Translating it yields CASSRPGQGTGELFF.

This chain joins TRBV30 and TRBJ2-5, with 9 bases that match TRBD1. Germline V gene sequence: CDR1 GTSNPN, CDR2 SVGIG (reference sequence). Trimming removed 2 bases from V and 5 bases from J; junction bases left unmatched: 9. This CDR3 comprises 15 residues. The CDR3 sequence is CAWSTGQGIWETQYF. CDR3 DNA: TGTGCCTGGAGTACTGGACAGGGGATTTGGGAGACCCAGTACTTC.

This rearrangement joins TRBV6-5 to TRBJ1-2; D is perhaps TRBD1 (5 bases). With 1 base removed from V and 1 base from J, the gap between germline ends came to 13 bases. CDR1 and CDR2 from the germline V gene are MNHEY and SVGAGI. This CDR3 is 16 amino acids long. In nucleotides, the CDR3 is TGTGCCAGCAGTTACTTTGGTTCGGGGGTTAACTATGGCTACACCTTC. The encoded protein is CASSYFGSGVNYGYTF.

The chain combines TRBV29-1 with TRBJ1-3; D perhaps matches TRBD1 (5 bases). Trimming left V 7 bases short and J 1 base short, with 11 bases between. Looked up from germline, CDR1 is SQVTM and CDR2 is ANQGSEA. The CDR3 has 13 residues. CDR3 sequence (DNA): TGCAGCGCTGGGGGGGGGTCTGGAAACACCATATATTTT. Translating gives CSAGGGSGNTIYF.

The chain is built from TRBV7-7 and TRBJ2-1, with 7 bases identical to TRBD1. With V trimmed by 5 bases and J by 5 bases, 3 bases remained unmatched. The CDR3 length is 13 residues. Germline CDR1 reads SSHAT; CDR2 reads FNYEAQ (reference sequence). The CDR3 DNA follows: TGTGCCAGCAGCGTCGACAGGGACAATGAGCAGTTCTTC. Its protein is CASSVDRDNEQFF.

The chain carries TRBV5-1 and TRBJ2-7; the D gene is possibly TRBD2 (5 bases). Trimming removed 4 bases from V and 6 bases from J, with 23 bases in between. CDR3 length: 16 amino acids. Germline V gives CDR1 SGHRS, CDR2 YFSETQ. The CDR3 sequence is CASSTGELGWFGEQYF. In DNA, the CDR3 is TGCGCCAGCAGCACCGGGGAACTAGGATGGTTCGGCGAGCAGTACTTC.

The CDR3 region has the DNA TGTGCCAGCAGCCGGCAAGCGGGGGATAGCTCCTACAATGAGCAGTTCTTC. This codes for CASSRQAGDSSYNEQFF. The gene calls are TRBV11-3 and TRBJ2-1, with 8 nucleotides matching TRBD2. The V gene end was trimmed by 5 bases and the J gene end by 0 bases; junction bases not matched to a gene: 9. Per the germline V gene, CDR1 is SGHNT and CDR2 is YENEEA. The CDR3 extends over 17 amino acids.

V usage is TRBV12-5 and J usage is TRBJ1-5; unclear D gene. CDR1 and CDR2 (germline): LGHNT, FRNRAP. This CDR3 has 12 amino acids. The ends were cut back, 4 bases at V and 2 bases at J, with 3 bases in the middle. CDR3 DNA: TGTGCTAGTGGTTCCGGCAATCAGCCCCAGCATTTT. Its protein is CASGSGNQPQHF.

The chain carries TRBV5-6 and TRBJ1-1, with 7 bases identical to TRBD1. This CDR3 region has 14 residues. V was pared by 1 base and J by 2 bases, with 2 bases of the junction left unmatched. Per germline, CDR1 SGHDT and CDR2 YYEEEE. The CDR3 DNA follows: TGTGCCAGCAGCTTGACAGGGGCTAACACTGAAGCTTTCTTT. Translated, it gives CASSLTGANTEAFF. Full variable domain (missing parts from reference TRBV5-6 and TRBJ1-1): DAGVTQSPTHLIKTRGQQVTLRCSPKSGHDTVSWYQQALGQGPQFIFQYYEEEERQRGNFPDRFSGHQFPNYSSELNVNALLLGDSALYLCASSLTGANTEAFFGQGTRLTVV.

The CDR3 DNA reads TGTGCCAGCAGCCCTATCTCTGGAGGCCAAACCGAGCAGTACTTC. This encodes CASSPISGGQTEQYF. V and J are TRBV5-6 and TRBJ2-7; D is perhaps TRBD2 (5 bases). The CDR3 is made up of 15 amino acids. Germline V gene data show CDR1 as SGHDT and CDR2 as YYEEEE. Trimming removed 4 bases at V and 6 bases at J, with 20 bases between. The full variable domain, its missing parts supplied by reference TRBV5-6 and TRBJ2-7, is DAGVTQSPTHLIKTRGQQVTLRCSPKSGHDTVSWYQQALGQGPQFIFQYYEEEERQRGNFPDRFSGHQFPNYSSELNVNALLLGDSALYLCASSPISGGQTEQYFGPGTRLTVT.

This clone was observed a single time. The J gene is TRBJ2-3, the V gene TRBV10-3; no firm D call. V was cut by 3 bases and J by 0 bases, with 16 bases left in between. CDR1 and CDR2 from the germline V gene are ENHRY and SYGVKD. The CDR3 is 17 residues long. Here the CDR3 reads CAISDLSSKTSTDTQYF. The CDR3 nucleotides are TGTGCCATCAGTGATTTGAGCTCGAAGACTAGCACAGATACGCAGTATTTT.

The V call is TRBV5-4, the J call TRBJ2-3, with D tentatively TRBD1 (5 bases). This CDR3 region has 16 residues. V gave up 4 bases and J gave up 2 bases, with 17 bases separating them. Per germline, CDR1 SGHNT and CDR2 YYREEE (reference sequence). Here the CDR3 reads CASSSGQGTPTDTQYF. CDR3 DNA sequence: TGTGCCAGCAGCAGTGGTCAGGGAACCCCCACAGATACGCAGTATTTT.

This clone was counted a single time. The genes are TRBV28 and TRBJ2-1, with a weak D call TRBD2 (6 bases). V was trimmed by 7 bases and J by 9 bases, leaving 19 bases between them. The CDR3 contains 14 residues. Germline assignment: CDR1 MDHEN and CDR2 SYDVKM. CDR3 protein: CASTLSGVRREQFF. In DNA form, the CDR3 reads TGTGCCAGCACCCTTAGCGGCGTTCGGCGTGAGCAGTTCTTC. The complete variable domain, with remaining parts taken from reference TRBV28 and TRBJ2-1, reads DVKVTQSSRYLVKRTGEKVFLECVQDMDHENMFWYRQDPGLGLRLIYFSYDVKMKEKGDIPEGYSVSREKKERFSLILESASTNQTSMYLCASTLSGVRREQFFGPGTRLTVL.

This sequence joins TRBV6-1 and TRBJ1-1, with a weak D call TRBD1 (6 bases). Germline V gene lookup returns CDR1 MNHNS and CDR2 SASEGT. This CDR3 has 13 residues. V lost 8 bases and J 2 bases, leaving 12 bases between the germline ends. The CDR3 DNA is TGTGCCAGCGTAGGACAGACCAACACTGAAGCTTTCTTT. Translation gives CASVGQTNTEAFF.

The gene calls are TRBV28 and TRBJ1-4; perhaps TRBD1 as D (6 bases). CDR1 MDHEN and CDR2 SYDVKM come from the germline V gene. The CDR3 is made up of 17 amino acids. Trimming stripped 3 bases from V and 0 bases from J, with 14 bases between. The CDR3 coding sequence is TGTGCCAGCAGTTTTCCCTACGGGGGGCCAACTAATGAAAAACTGTTTTTT. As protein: CASSFPYGGPTNEKLFF.

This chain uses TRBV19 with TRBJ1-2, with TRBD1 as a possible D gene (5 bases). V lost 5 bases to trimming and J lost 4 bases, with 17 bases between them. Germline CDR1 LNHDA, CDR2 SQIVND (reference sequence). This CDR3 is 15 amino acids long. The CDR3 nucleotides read TGTGCCAGTAGTTCCCAAACCGGGGGAAGCTATGGCTACACCTTC. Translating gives CASSSQTGGSYGYTF.

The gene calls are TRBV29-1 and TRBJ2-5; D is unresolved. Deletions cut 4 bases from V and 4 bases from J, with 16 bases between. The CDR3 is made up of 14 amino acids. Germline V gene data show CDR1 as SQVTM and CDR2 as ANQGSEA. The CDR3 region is CSVVQRPPGETQYF. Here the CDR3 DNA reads TGCAGCGTTGTTCAACGACCTCCGGGAGAGACCCAGTACTTC.

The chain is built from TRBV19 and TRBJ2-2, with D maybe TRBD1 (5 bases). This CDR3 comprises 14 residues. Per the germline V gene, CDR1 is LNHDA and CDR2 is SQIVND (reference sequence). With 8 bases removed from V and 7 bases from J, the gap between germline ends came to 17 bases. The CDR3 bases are TGTGCCAGTGCCCAGGGTCCAAATCTCGGGGAGCTGTTTTTT. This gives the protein CASAQGPNLGELFF.

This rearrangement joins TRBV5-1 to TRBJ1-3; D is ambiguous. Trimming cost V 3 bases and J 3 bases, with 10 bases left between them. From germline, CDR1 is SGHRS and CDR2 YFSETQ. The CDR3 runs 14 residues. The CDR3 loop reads CASSSEMGGNTIYF. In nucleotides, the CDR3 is TGCGCCAGCAGCTCGGAGATGGGTGGAAACACCATATATTTT.

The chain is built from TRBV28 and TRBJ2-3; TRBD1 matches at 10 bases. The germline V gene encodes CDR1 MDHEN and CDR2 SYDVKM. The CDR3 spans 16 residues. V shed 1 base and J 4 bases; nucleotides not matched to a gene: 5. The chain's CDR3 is CASSLFRTGGADTQYF. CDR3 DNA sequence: TGTGCCAGCAGTTTATTCCGGACAGGGGGAGCAGATACGCAGTATTTT.

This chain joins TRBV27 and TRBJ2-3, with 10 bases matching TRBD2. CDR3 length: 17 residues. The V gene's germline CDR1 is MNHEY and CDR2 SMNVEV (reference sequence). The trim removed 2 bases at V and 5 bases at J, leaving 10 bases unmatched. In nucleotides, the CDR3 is TGTGCCAGCAGTTTACGGAAAGCGGGAGGGTATAGAGATACGCAGTATTTT. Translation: CASSLRKAGGYRDTQYF.

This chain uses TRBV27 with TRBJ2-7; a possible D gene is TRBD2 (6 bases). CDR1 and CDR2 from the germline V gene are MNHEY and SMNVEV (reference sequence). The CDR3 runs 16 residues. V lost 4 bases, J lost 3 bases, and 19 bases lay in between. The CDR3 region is CASSSTSAGTFYEQYF. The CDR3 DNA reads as TGTGCCAGCAGTTCCACCTCAGCGGGTACTTTCTACGAGCAGTACTTC.

The CDR3 bases are TGTGCCAGCAGGCGATTCGGCGGGGAGCTGTTTTTT. Encoded protein: CASRRFGGELFF. The chain employs TRBV11-2 and TRBJ2-2; the D is unclear. This CDR3 has 12 amino acids. The V gene's germline CDR1 is SGHAT and CDR2 FQNNGV. The ends were cut back, 6 bases at V and 7 bases at J, with 9 bases in the middle.

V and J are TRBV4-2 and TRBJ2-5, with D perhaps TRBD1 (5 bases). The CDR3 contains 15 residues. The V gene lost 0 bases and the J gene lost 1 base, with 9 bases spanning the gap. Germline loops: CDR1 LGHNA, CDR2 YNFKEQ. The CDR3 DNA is TGTGCCAGCAGCCAAGAAGGGGCTATCCAAGAGACCCAGTACTTC. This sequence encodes CASSQEGAIQETQYF.